The 29 T cell receptor beta chains reported below all come from one sample, sequenced in a study of cytomegalovirus exposure and HLA in healthy donors. In the PCR, 60 Vbeta and 13 Jbeta primers were used. The repertoire was sequenced with immunoSEQ multiplex PCR; TCRdb's copy has only in-frame clones and lacks some. The sample contains under 90,000 clones, 70% to 85% of which appear only once. Sequenced input: PBMCs. Source of these receptors: a woman aged 40 to 50 in good health and CMV-seronegative.

The chain combines TRBV5-1 with TRBJ1-1, with D perhaps matching TRBD1 (5 bases). Trimming left V 3 bases short and J 2 bases short, with 14 bases between. Per the germline V gene, CDR1 is SGHRS and CDR2 is YFSETQ. This CDR3 has 15 amino acids. The CDR3 is CASSYLGGGNTEAFF. The CDR3 DNA reads TGCGCCAGCAGCTACCTCGGGGGGGGAAACACTGAAGCTTTCTTT. Full variable domain (missing parts from reference TRBV5-1 and TRBJ1-1): KAGVTQTPRYLIKTRGQQVTLSCSPISGHRSVSWYQQTPGQGLQFLFEYFSETQRNKGNFPGRFSGRQFSNSRSEMNVSTLELGDSALYLCASSYLGGGNTEAFFGQGTRLTVV.

This chain links TRBV7-9 with TRBJ1-3; TRBD1 might be the D (5 bases). The CDR3 totals 15 residues. Trimming shortened V by 4 bases and J by 0 bases, and 10 bases separated the two germline ends. CDR1 is SEHNR, CDR2 FQNEAQ, per germline (reference sequence). The CDR3 region has the DNA TGTGCCAGCAGCTCCACAGGCTTCTCTGGAAACACCATATATTTT. It specifies CASSSTGFSGNTIYF.

The chain couples TRBV21-1 to TRBJ2-1; TRBD2 is taken as the D call from the table, unchecked against the DNA. TRBV21-1 is noted as a pseudogene. The CDR3 consists of 15 residues. CDR3 bases: TGTGCCAGCAGCAAAATCGAGCGGGGGGGTAATGAGCAGTTCTTC. Amino acid sequence: CASSKIERGGNEQFF.

In nucleotides, the CDR3 is TGTGCCAGCAGCCATAACGGGGGGGGTAGCAATGAGCAGTTCTTC. Its translation is CASSHNGGGSNEQFF. The V and J genes are TRBV7-2 and TRBJ2-1, with 8 bases matching TRBD2. This CDR3 is built from 15 residues. CDR1 and CDR2 (germline): SGHTA, FQGNSA. The junction had 9 bases not matched to a gene; V was cut back by 5 bases and J by 6 bases.

V is TRBV7-6 and J is TRBJ2-3, with TRBD2 matching over 10 bases. Germline loops: CDR1 SGHVS, CDR2 FNYEAQ. V was pared by 4 bases and J by 5 bases, with 9 bases of the junction left unmatched. The CDR3 length is 16 residues. CDR3 sequence (DNA): TGTGCCAGCAGCTCGACAGCGGGGGGGCCACGAGATACGCAGTATTTT. Translation gives CASSSTAGGPRDTQYF. Full variable domain (missing parts from reference TRBV7-6 and TRBJ2-3): GAGVSQSPRYKVTKRGQDVALRCDPISGHVSLYWYRQALGQGPEFLTYFNYEAQQDKSGLPNDRFSAERPEGSISTLTIQRTEQRDSAMYRCASSSTAGGPRDTQYFGPGTRLTVL.

This clone was picked up a small number of times. The chain carries TRBV2 and TRBJ1-6; 10 bases are shared with TRBD1. The V and J ends lost 7 bases and 7 bases, in that order; junction bases with no gene match: 10. The CDR3 has 16 residues. Germline V gene data show CDR1 as SNHLY and CDR2 as FYNNEI. The CDR3 region is CASIGDRGFGNSPLHF. The CDR3 region has the DNA TGTGCCAGCATCGGGGACAGGGGATTCGGCAATTCACCCCTCCACTTT. Looking up the rest from reference TRBV2 and TRBJ1-6 gives the full variable domain: EPEVTQTPSHQVTQMGQEVILRCVPISNHLYFYWYRQILGQKVEFLVSFYNNEISEKSEIFDDQFSVERPDGSNFTLKIRSTKLEDSAMYFCASIGDRGFGNSPLHFGNGTRLTVT.

This chain uses TRBV6-1 with TRBJ1-1; D not certain. CDR3 size: 13 residues. V was shortened by 5 bases and J by 6 bases, with 13 bases between the two germline ends. CDR1 MNHNS and CDR2 SASEGT come from the germline V gene. The CDR3 nucleotides read TGTGCCAGCAGTACGGGGAGGGTGTCTGAAGCTTTCTTT. Protein: CASSTGRVSEAFF.

The chain recombines TRBV6-5 with TRBJ1-1; TRBD1 matches at 7 bases. Germline CDR1 reads MNHEY; CDR2 reads SVGAGI. The junction had 9 bases not matched to a gene; V was cut back by 10 bases and J by 4 bases. The CDR3 consists of 13 residues. CDR3 sequence (DNA): TGTGCCACTGTCGGGACAGCAGGCACTGAAGCTTTCTTT. It codes for CATVGTAGTEAFF.

V and J are TRBV28 and TRBJ2-3; 8 nucleotides line up with TRBD1. The V gene's germline CDR1 is MDHEN and CDR2 SYDVKM. J lost 8 bases, V lost 6 bases, and 13 bases had no gene match. The CDR3 extends over 15 amino acids. The CDR3 DNA reads TGTGCCAGCAGCTACACAGGGGGTCGCGGACCTACGCAGTATTTT. This sequence encodes CASSYTGGRGPTQYF.

CDR3 amino acids: CASSSSGGGSGTQYF. The DNA for the CDR3 is TGTGCCAGCAGCTCTTCTGGCGGGGGGTCCGGGACCCAGTACTTC. The gene calls are TRBV7-9 and TRBJ2-5, with 8 positions matching TRBD2. After removal of 4 bases from V and 7 bases from J, the junction contained 11 bases not matched to a gene. The CDR3 loop spans 15 amino acids. CDR1 is SEHNR, CDR2 FQNEAQ, per germline (reference sequence). The whole variable domain, remainder taken from reference TRBV7-9 and TRBJ2-5, is DTGVSQNPRHKITKRGQNVTFRCDPISEHNRLYWYRQTLGQGPEFLTYFQNEAQLEKSRLLSDRFSAERPKGSFSTLEIQRTEQGDSAMYLCASSSSGGGSGTQYFGPGTRLLVL.

The genes are TRBV4-1 and TRBJ2-6; the match to TRBD1 covers 7 bases. V lost 0 bases and J lost 0; bases outside the gene matches: 5. The CDR3 spans 18 residues. CDR1 MGHRA and CDR2 YSYEKL come from the germline V gene. CDR3 in amino acids: CASSQDQGEDSGANVLTF. The CDR3 region has the DNA TGCGCCAGCAGCCAAGATCAGGGGGAAGACTCTGGGGCCAACGTCCTGACTTTC.

Only one count was recorded for this clone. This chain connects TRBV7-2 to TRBJ2-1; TRBD2 matches 12 bases. This CDR3 region has 15 residues. CDR1 and CDR2 from the germline V gene are SGHTA and FQGNSA. V was pared by 5 bases and J by 4 bases, with 3 bases of the junction left unmatched. The CDR3 sequence is CASSRTSGEYNEQFF. The CDR3 bases are TGTGCCAGCAGCCGGACTAGCGGGGAATACAATGAGCAGTTCTTC.

This clone has more than one count but fewer than ten. The chain recombines TRBV7-8 with TRBJ2-2, with 7 nucleotides matching TRBD1. The ends lost 7 bases at V and 5 bases at J; junction bases unmatched: 10. Germline V lookup: CDR1 SGHVS, CDR2 FQNEAQ. CDR3 length equals 15 residues. The CDR3 spells CASIPGAGGTGELFF. DNA for the CDR3: TGTGCCAGCATCCCCGGGGCAGGGGGAACCGGGGAGCTGTTTTTT. The variable domain in full, completed from reference TRBV7-8 and TRBJ2-2, reads GAGVSQSPRYKVAKRGQDVALRCDPISGHVSLFWYQQALGQGPEFLTYFQNEAQLDKSGLPSDRFFAERPEGSVSTLKIQRTQQEDSAVYLCASIPGAGGTGELFFGEGSRLTVL.

The DNA for the CDR3 is TGTGCCTGGAGTGTAGTTCTCAGCGGGGGGTACATCGGGGAGCTGTTTTTT. This codes for CAWSVVLSGGYIGELFF. V gene TRBV30 combines with J gene TRBJ2-2, with TRBD2 identical over 9 bases. CDR3 size: 17 residues. The J segment lost 7 bases and the V segment lost 0 bases, leaving 12 bases of the junction unmatched. Germline CDR1 reads GTSNPN; CDR2 reads SVGIG (reference sequence).

This rearrangement joins TRBV7-9 to TRBJ1-1; TRBD1 matches at 9 bases. CDR1 is SEHNR and CDR2 is FQNEAQ in the germline V gene (reference sequence). The V segment lost 5 bases and the J segment 1 base; nucleotides outside the gene matches: 11. This CDR3 is built from 17 residues. In DNA form, the CDR3 reads TGTGCCAGCAGCCAACAGGGGGGGGACAGGGCGAACACTGAAGCTTTCTTT. Amino acid sequence: CASSQQGGDRANTEAFF.

This clone was seen a single time. The chain recombines TRBV9 with TRBJ2-1, with D tentatively TRBD1 (5 bases). CDR1 and CDR2 from the germline V gene are SGDLS and YYNGEE. Deletions cut 2 bases from V and 8 bases from J, with 11 bases between. This CDR3 is 13 amino acids long. CDR3 amino acids: CASSVIPQDEQFF. The DNA of the CDR3 is TGTGCCAGCAGCGTCATTCCACAGGATGAGCAGTTCTTC.

The chain couples TRBV7-9 to TRBJ1-5; 7 positions agree with TRBD1. The CDR3 is 15 amino acids. Germline CDR1 and CDR2: SEHNR and FQNEAQ (reference sequence). The V gene end was trimmed by 5 bases and the J gene end by 7 bases; junction bases not matched to a gene: 11. Written as DNA, the CDR3 is TGTGCCAGCAGCCCAGGAAGGGGGCCAGGACAGCCCCAGCATTTT. Translating it yields CASSPGRGPGQPQHF.

The chain combines TRBV4-1 with TRBJ2-3; tentative D call: TRBD2 (6 bases). V was shortened by 0 bases and J by 2 bases, with 15 bases between the two germline ends. This CDR3 contains 17 residues. Germline-derived CDR1 and CDR2 are MGHRA and YSYEKL. CDR3 nucleotide sequence: TGCGCCAGCAGCCAAGATGATGGACTACCCAACACAGATACGCAGTATTTT. This sequence encodes CASSQDDGLPNTDTQYF.

The V gene is TRBV10-2, the J gene TRBJ1-2, with 7 bases identical to TRBD1. J was trimmed by 6 bases and V by 6 bases; bases with no gene match: 10. Germline V gene lookup returns CDR1 WSHSY and CDR2 SAAADI. This CDR3 is built from 14 residues. The DNA of the CDR3 is TGCGCCAGCAGCGACGATACAGGGGTGGATGGCTACACCTTC. Translated, it gives CASSDDTGVDGYTF.

V and J are TRBV5-1 and TRBJ2-7; D call uncertain. Germline CDR1 and CDR2: SGHRS and YFSETQ. Trimming stripped 1 base from V and 0 bases from J, with 2 bases between. CDR3 length: 12 residues. DNA for the CDR3: TGCGCCAGCAGCTTGTACTCCTACGAGCAGTACTTC. It yields the protein CASSLYSYEQYF.

This chain joins TRBV27 and TRBJ2-7; the D gene is possibly TRBD1 (6 bases). Trimming removed 6 bases at V and 7 bases at J, with 19 bases between. CDR1 and CDR2 from the germline V gene are MNHEY and SMNVEV (reference sequence). This CDR3 spans 14 amino acids. Written as DNA, the CDR3 is TGTGCCAGCAGCTCAACCTACAGGGTTGAAGAGCAGTACTTC. It codes for CASSSTYRVEEQYF.

J is TRBJ2-1 and V is TRBV5-1; D might be TRBD2 (7 bases). CDR3 length equals 17 residues. Trimming pared 4 bases from V and 3 bases from J, leaving 20 bases between. Germline CDR1 reads SGHRS; CDR2 reads YFSETQ. The chain's CDR3 is CASSPSGGRGYYNEQFF. The CDR3 DNA reads as TGCGCCAGCAGCCCATCGGGGGGCAGGGGTTACTACAATGAGCAGTTCTTC.

This rearrangement joins TRBV4-1 to TRBJ2-7; the D gene is possibly TRBD2 (5 bases). Trimming stripped 1 base from V and 0 bases from J, with 10 bases between. Germline V gene lookup returns CDR1 MGHRA and CDR2 YSYEKL. The CDR3 has 15 residues. The CDR3 coding sequence is TGCGCCAGCAGCCAAGTGTCGGGGAGCTCCTACGAGCAGTACTTC. It codes for CASSQVSGSSYEQYF.

The gene calls are TRBV11-2 and TRBJ1-1; D may be TRBD1 (5 bases). The CDR3 covers 13 residues. Germline lookup yields CDR1 SGHAT and CDR2 FQNNGV. The V and J ends lost 4 bases and 5 bases respectively, with 11 bases between them. DNA of the CDR3: TGTGCCAGCAGCTCCCAGGGTACTACTGAAGCTTTCTTT. Protein: CASSSQGTTEAFF.

The chain links TRBV27 to TRBJ2-2; 7 nucleotides align to TRBD1. Germline V gene sequence: CDR1 MNHEY, CDR2 SMNVEV (reference sequence). Trimming removed 3 bases from V and 6 bases from J; junction bases left unmatched: 7. CDR3 length: 15 residues. This CDR3 is CASSLPGTVPGELFF. The DNA for the CDR3 is TGTGCCAGCAGTTTGCCCGGGACAGTCCCCGGGGAGCTGTTTTTT.

The chain uses TRBV19 and TRBJ2-3, with D possibly matching TRBD1 (6 bases). The CDR3 contains 16 residues. V shed 3 bases and J shed 3 bases, with 16 bases lying between them. Germline CDR1 LNHDA, CDR2 SQIVND (reference sequence). The CDR3 DNA sequence: TGTGCCAGTAGTATCCTACAGGGTTTTTGGACAGATACGCAGTATTTT. It translates to CASSILQGFWTDTQYF. The full variable domain, with the rest looked up from reference TRBV19 and TRBJ2-3, is DGGITQSPKYLFRKEGQNVTLSCEQNLNHDAMYWYRQDPGQGLRLIYYSQIVNDFQKGDIAEGYSVSREKKESFPLTVTSAQKNPTAFYLCASSILQGFWTDTQYFGPGTRLTVL.

This chain links TRBV9 with TRBJ1-1, with D possibly matching TRBD1 (5 bases). CDR1 SGDLS and CDR2 YYNGEE come from the germline V gene. The CDR3 runs 14 residues. The ends were cut back, 1 base at V and 0 bases at J, with 7 bases in the middle. The CDR3 bases are TGTGCCAGCAGCGTAACGGACATGAACACTGAAGCTTTCTTT. Translation gives CASSVTDMNTEAFF.

This sequence joins TRBV13 and TRBJ1-3; 9 bases are a match to TRBD1. Losses at the gene ends were 5 bases for V and 1 base for J; bases not matched to a gene: 6. Germline loops: CDR1 PRHDT, CDR2 FYEKMQ (reference sequence). The CDR3 spans 16 residues. The CDR3 DNA reads as TGTGCCAGCAGCCGGAAGGGACAGGGATCTGGAAACACCATATATTTT. Translated: CASSRKGQGSGNTIYF. The full variable domain, completed using reference TRBV13 and TRBJ1-3, is AAGVIQSPRHLIKEKRETATLKCYPIPRHDTVYWYQQGPGQDPQFLISFYEKMQSDKGSIPDRFSAQQFSDYHSELNMSSLELGDSALYFCASSRKGQGSGNTIYFGEGSWLTVV.

J is TRBJ1-2 and V is TRBV7-2, with D uncertain. This CDR3 spans 12 amino acids. The germline CDR1 and CDR2 sequences are SGHTA and FQGNSA. V dropped 4 bases and J dropped 4 bases, with 7 bases sitting between them. CDR3 DNA: TGTGCCAGCAGCTCGATCGGCTATGGCTACACCTTC. Translation gives CASSSIGYGYTF.